This T cell receptor beta chain was identified during a study of CD8+ T cells in alopecia areata. This clone has more than one count but fewer than ten. Noted treatment: oral pan-JAK inhibitor, 5-10 mg twice daily. RNA was extracted and reverse transcribed into cDNA as the sequencing template. Method: immunoSEQ multiplex PCR; TCRdb's copy keeps in-frame clones and lacks some. Among a few hundred thousand clones listed, less than 45% were seen once. Germline lookup yields CDR1 LNHDA and CDR2 SQIVND (reference sequence). The CDR3 consists of 15 residues. Trimming took 4 bases from V and 4 from J; bases not matched to a gene: 4.

This receptor was obtained from a human donor with alopecia areata. The V gene is TRBV19, the J gene TRBJ1-1, with 12 positions matching TRBD1. Sequenced here: CD4+ T cells sorted from blood, sampled between weeks 30 and 35, from a patient treated with tofacitinib. This CDR3 is CASSRRGQGATEAFF. The CDR3 DNA follows: TGTGCCAGTAGTAGGAGGGGACAGGGGGCCACTGAAGCTTTCTTT.